This TCR beta chain was captured by sequencing in a study of blood T cell repertoires in COVID-19. The Seattle patients joined while their infection was active and were tracked longitudinally afterward. Original handling: Reference gene primer amplification in the assay estimated nucleated cell counts. Libraries were prepared by immunoSEQ multiplex PCR; TCRdb keeps only in-frame clonotypes and omits some of them. The V and J calls and clone size were taken over from that table, and D and trimming were inferred from the DNA. The table shows 50,000 to 60,000 clones, with around 81% occurring only once. Trimming took off 2 bases at V and 7 bases at J, with 23 bases between the two ends. The length of the CDR3 is 18 residues. CDR1 is SGHTA and CDR2 is FQGTGA in the germline V gene.

Sequencing used peripheral blood. This TCR derives from a woman of 80 years or more with COVID-19, enrolled during active disease. The chain joins TRBV7-3 to TRBJ2-2, with a weak D call TRBD1 (6 bases). In nucleotides, the CDR3 is TGTGCCAGCAGCTTATGGTCCCGGGACACCCGGGGTGGCGGGGAGCTGTTTTTT. This translates into CASSLWSRDTRGGGELFF.